These 27 T cell receptor beta chains share one sample of origin, sequenced in a study of blood T cell repertoires in COVID-19. Sequenced by immunoSEQ multiplex PCR; TCRdb stores in-frame clones only, minus some. The table lists 150,000 or so clones, 86% of them singletons. Sequencing input: peripheral blood. The receptors were sampled from a woman between 65 and 79 years old with acute or convalescent COVID-19.

This clone was counted a few times. The chain joins TRBV4-2 to TRBJ2-3, with 7 nucleotides matching TRBD1. The CDR3 length is 15 residues. In germline, CDR1 is LGHNA, CDR2 YNFKEQ. J lost 2 bases, V lost 2 bases, and 4 bases had no gene match. DNA for the CDR3: TGTGCCAGCAGCCAACCGACAGGGCTCACAGATACGCAGTATTTT. Its translation: CASSQPTGLTDTQYF.

The rearrangement uses TRBV29-1 and TRBJ2-7, with 11 bases aligning to TRBD1. J lost 2 bases, V lost 6 bases, and 6 bases had no gene match. CDR1 is SQVTM and CDR2 is ANQGSEA in the germline V gene. The CDR3 sequence is 14 residues long. The CDR3 coding sequence is TGCAGCGTCCGGGGACAGGGGGAGACCTACGAGCAGTACTTC. This gives the protein CSVRGQGETYEQYF.

This chain uses TRBV3-1 (or the pseudogene TRBV3-2) with TRBJ1-1, with unresolved D. The V gene's germline CDR1 is LGHDT and CDR2 YNNKEL (reference sequence). The CDR3 is 15 residues long. Between the trimmed V and J ends, which lost 1 base and 11 bases, there was a span of 20 bases. The CDR3 DNA is TGTGCCAGCAGCCAAGTAAGCGGTTACAACTCAGGCGCTTTCTTT. Protein: CASSQVSGYNSGAFF.

This chain joins TRBV2 and TRBJ1-2; 11 bases map to TRBD1. Trimming cost V 6 bases and J 4 bases; bases outside gene matches: 4. Looked up from germline, CDR1 is SNHLY and CDR2 is FYNNEI. This CDR3 spans 14 amino acids. For the CDR3, the DNA is TGTGCCAGCAGCGCCGGGACAGGGGGCTATGGCTACACCTTC. Encoded protein: CASSAGTGGYGYTF.

This clone was observed a few times. The gene calls are TRBV30 and TRBJ1-5; unclear D gene. V dropped 2 bases and J dropped 1 base, with 12 bases sitting between them. From germline, CDR1 is GTSNPN and CDR2 SVGIG (reference sequence). This CDR3 has 15 amino acids. This CDR3 is CAWSMGGSSNQPQHF. CDR3 coding DNA: TGTGCCTGGAGTATGGGAGGGTCGAGCAATCAGCCCCAGCATTTT.

The rearrangement joins TRBV14 to TRBJ1-2; 8 bases fit TRBD1. V lost 1 base and J lost 4; bases outside the gene matches: 8. Germline V CDR1 and CDR2: SGHDN, FVKESK. The CDR3 covers 16 residues. CDR3 amino acids: CASSQAADRDFYGYTF. In DNA form, the CDR3 reads TGTGCCAGCAGCCAAGCGGCGGACAGGGATTTCTATGGCTACACCTTC.

V is TRBV9 and J is TRBJ2-7; D unclear. The germline V gene has CDR1 SGDLS and CDR2 YYNGEE. The V end lost 3 bases, the J end lost 2 bases, and 18 bases lay between the germline ends. There are 16 residues in the CDR3. Here the CDR3 reads CASSGPPTVPPYEQYF. Written as DNA, the CDR3 is TGTGCCAGCAGCGGACCCCCCACAGTGCCTCCCTACGAGCAGTACTTC.

This clone was recorded once. The V and J genes are TRBV4-3 and TRBJ2-1; 10 positions agree with TRBD2. V was clipped by 1 base and J by 5 bases; unmatched bases: 2. The germline gives CDR1 LGHNA, CDR2 YSLEER. This CDR3 has 15 residues. The CDR3 DNA sequence: TGCGCCAGCAGCCAAGGGACTAGCGGAAACAATGAGCAGTTCTTC. Translated: CASSQGTSGNNEQFF.

The genes are TRBV4-1 and TRBJ1-2; 8 nucleotides match TRBD1. The CDR3 has 16 residues. CDR1 and CDR2 (germline): MGHRA, YSYEKL. The V gene end was trimmed by 3 bases and the J gene end by 3 bases; junction bases not matched to a gene: 9. The CDR3, as DNA: TGCGCCAGCAGCCAGGTGGGCAGGGGGCGCGACTATGGCTACACCTTC. This gives the protein CASSQVGRGRDYGYTF.

The chain couples TRBV5-1 to TRBJ2-2; possibly TRBD2 for D (7 bases). Trimming left V 4 bases short and J 2 bases short, with 15 bases between. The germline CDR1 and CDR2 sequences are SGHRS and YFSETQ. CDR3 length: 16 residues. The CDR3 bases are TGCGCCAGCAGCACCCCGGGGGGCCCCAACACCGGGGAGCTGTTTTTT. Its protein product is CASSTPGGPNTGELFF.

The gene calls are TRBV15 and TRBJ1-3; D perhaps matches TRBD1 (5 bases). Deletions cut 1 base from V and 0 bases from J, with 7 bases between. This CDR3 region has 15 residues. Germline V lookup: CDR1 LNHNV, CDR2 YYDKDF (reference sequence). DNA for the CDR3: TGTGCCACCAGCAGAGGACAGTACTCTGGAAACACCATATATTTT. This encodes CATSRGQYSGNTIYF.

V is TRBV6-5 and J is TRBJ1-5; 9 bases are shared with TRBD1. V shed 6 bases and J 4 bases; nucleotides not matched to a gene: 4. The CDR3 loop spans 14 amino acids. CDR1 and CDR2 (germline): MNHEY, SVGAGI. CDR3 DNA: TGTGCCAGCAGGAAGGACAGGGGTAATCAGCCCCAGCATTTT. Translated, it gives CASRKDRGNQPQHF.

The rearrangement joins TRBV20-1 to TRBJ1-3; 7 nucleotides agree with TRBD1. The CDR3 contains 15 residues. The germline gives CDR1 DFQATT, CDR2 SNEGSKA (reference sequence). The V gene end was trimmed by 3 bases and the J gene end by 0 bases; junction bases not matched to a gene: 5. CDR3 residues: CSASQGVSSGNTIYF. CDR3 nucleotide sequence: TGCAGTGCTAGTCAGGGGGTGAGCTCTGGAAACACCATATATTTT.

This chain links TRBV4-3 with TRBJ2-1, with 8 bases matching TRBD2. From germline, CDR1 is LGHNA and CDR2 YSLEER. V lost 0 bases and J lost 1; bases outside the gene matches: 5. The CDR3 runs 17 residues. The CDR3 region has the DNA TGCGCCAGCAGCCAAGAAGTAAGCGGGAGTTCCTACAATGAGCAGTTCTTC. It specifies CASSQEVSGSSYNEQFF.

The chain uses TRBV9 and TRBJ1-5; the D is unclear. CDR1 and CDR2 from the germline V gene are SGDLS and YYNGEE. V lost 3 bases and J 8 bases, leaving 12 bases between the germline ends. The CDR3 consists of 13 residues. CDR3 in amino acids: CASSADIGKPQHF. CDR3 nucleotides: TGTGCCAGCAGCGCTGACATAGGTAAGCCCCAGCATTTT. Drawing the rest from reference TRBV9 and TRBJ1-5, the complete variable domain is DSGVTQTPKHLITATGQRVTLRCSPRSGDLSVYWYQQSLDQGLQFLIQYYNGEERAKGNILERFSAQQFPDLHSELNLSSLELGDSALYFCASSADIGKPQHFGDGTRLSIL.

This CDR3 is CAWGRDLSQYF. The CDR3 coding sequence is TGTGCCTGGGGCAGGGATCTGTCGCAGTACTTC. V gene TRBV30 combines with J gene TRBJ2-7, with D maybe TRBD1 (5 bases). The germline V gene encodes CDR1 GTSNPN and CDR2 SVGIG (reference sequence). The CDR3 runs to 11 residues. The V and J ends lost 5 bases and 9 bases respectively, with 14 bases between them.

The J gene is TRBJ1-2, the V gene TRBV28; D remains ambiguous. The germline CDR1 and CDR2 sequences are MDHEN and SYDVKM. V was trimmed by 4 bases and J by 8 bases, leaving 14 bases between them. The CDR3 sequence is 13 residues long. The CDR3 coding sequence is TGTGCCAGCAGTTCCCTCGGGTCCGGCGGCTACACCTTC. It translates to CASSSLGSGGYTF.

The genes are TRBV6-5 and TRBJ1-3, with TRBD1 matching over 7 bases. The CDR3 spans 15 residues. CDR1 MNHEY and CDR2 SVGAGI come from the germline V gene. The J segment lost 0 bases and the V segment lost 5 bases, leaving 4 bases of the junction unmatched. Here the CDR3 reads CASSPRQGSGNTIYF. For the CDR3, the DNA is TGTGCCAGCAGTCCAAGACAGGGCTCTGGAAACACCATATATTTT.

Comments on this clone: The same CDR3 arises from other DNA sequences in this sample as well. This rearrangement joins TRBV18 to TRBJ1-5; 8 bases align to TRBD1. The CDR3 has 15 residues. Germline V CDR1 and CDR2: KGHSH, LQKENI. The V gene end was trimmed by 3 bases and the J gene end by 0 bases; junction bases not matched to a gene: 1. CDR3 coding DNA: TGTGCCAGCTCACCGCAGGGGGCTAGCAATCAGCCCCAGCATTTT. Translating it yields CASSPQGASNQPQHF.

This clone was counted once. This rearrangement joins TRBV11-2 to TRBJ1-4; a possible D gene is TRBD1 (6 bases). In germline, CDR1 is SGHAT, CDR2 FQNNGV. Trimming cost V 3 bases and J 7 bases, with 21 bases left between them. The CDR3 covers 17 residues. The CDR3 DNA is TGTGCCAGCAGCTTCGGCAGGGGCGGTCAGAATAGTGAAAAACTGTTTTTT. Translating gives CASSFGRGGQNSEKLFF.

This chain links TRBV24-1 with TRBJ2-3, with 13 bases identical to TRBD2. The CDR3 totals 18 residues. Looked up from germline, CDR1 is KGHDR and CDR2 is SFDVKD. With V trimmed by 3 bases and J by 3 bases, 8 bases remained unmatched. This CDR3 is CATSDTGTSGMGTDTQYF. In DNA, the CDR3 is TGTGCCACCAGTGATACTGGGACTAGCGGGATGGGGACAGATACGCAGTATTTT.

CDR3 sequence: CASRLAGNNEQFF. The DNA of the CDR3 is TGTGCCAGCCGGCTAGCGGGCAACAATGAGCAGTTCTTC. The chain combines TRBV7-9 with TRBJ2-1; 8 nucleotides line up with TRBD2. The CDR3 loop spans 13 amino acids. CDR1 and CDR2 from the germline V gene are SEHNR and FQNEAQ (reference sequence). With V trimmed by 8 bases and J by 5 bases, 5 bases remained unmatched.

This chain links TRBV19 with TRBJ2-3, with a weak D call TRBD1 (5 bases). The germline V gene has CDR1 LNHDA and CDR2 SQIVND (reference sequence). The CDR3 extends over 16 amino acids. The V end was cut by 5 bases, the J end by 6 bases, with 21 bases between. The CDR3 protein is CASSHPTRIPGDTQYF. For the CDR3, the DNA is TGTGCCAGTAGTCACCCCACTCGAATCCCAGGGGATACGCAGTATTTT.

The chain uses TRBV7-6 and TRBJ1-1; 8 bases fit TRBD1. The V gene end was trimmed by 1 base and the J gene end by 4 bases; junction bases not matched to a gene: 2. CDR3 length: 14 amino acids. The germline V gene encodes CDR1 SGHVS and CDR2 FNYEAQ. The CDR3 region has the DNA TGTGCCAGCAGCTTAGGACAGGGGCCCACTGAAGCTTTCTTT. Translation: CASSLGQGPTEAFF.

V is TRBV6-2 or TRBV6-3 and J is TRBJ2-1; TRBD1 agrees at 10 bases. CDR1 is MNHEY and CDR2 is SVGEGT in the germline V gene. The CDR3 is 17 residues long. With 5 bases clipped from V and 4 bases from J, the junction kept 11 bases outside the gene matches. The CDR3 loop is CASSSRQGAWVYNEQFF. The CDR3 nucleotides read TGTGCCAGCAGTAGCAGACAGGGGGCGTGGGTTTACAATGAGCAGTTCTTC.

The chain couples TRBV7-2 to TRBJ2-7, with D perhaps TRBD1 (6 bases). Germline-derived CDR1 and CDR2 are SGHTA and FQGNSA. This CDR3 comprises 15 residues. V was pared by 2 bases and J by 2 bases, with 13 bases between. CDR3 sequence (DNA): TGTGCCAGCAGCTTATCAGGGGTCGTGGCCTACGAGCAGTACTTC. Its translation: CASSLSGVVAYEQYF.

This clone was seen a handful of times. J is TRBJ2-2 and V is TRBV11-3, with 8 positions matching TRBD2. CDR3 length equals 15 residues. CDR1 and CDR2 from the germline V gene are SGHNT and YENEEA. J lost 4 bases, V lost 5 bases, and 6 bases had no gene match. The CDR3: CASSPSAGGTGELFF. CDR3 nucleotides: TGTGCCAGCAGCCCCTCGGCGGGAGGCACCGGGGAGCTGTTTTTT.